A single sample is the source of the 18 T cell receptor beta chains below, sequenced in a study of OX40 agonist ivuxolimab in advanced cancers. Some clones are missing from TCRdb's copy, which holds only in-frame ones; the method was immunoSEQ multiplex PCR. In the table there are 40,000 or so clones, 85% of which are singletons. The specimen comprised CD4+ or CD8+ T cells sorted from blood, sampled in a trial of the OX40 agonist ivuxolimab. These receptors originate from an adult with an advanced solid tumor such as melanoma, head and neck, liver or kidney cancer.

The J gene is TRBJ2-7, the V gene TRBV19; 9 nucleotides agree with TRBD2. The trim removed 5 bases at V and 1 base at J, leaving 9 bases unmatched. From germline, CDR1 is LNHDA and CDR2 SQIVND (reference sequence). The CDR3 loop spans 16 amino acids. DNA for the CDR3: TGTGCCAGTAGTGACCCTAGCGGGGAAACATCCTACGAGCAGTACTTC. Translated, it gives CASSDPSGETSYEQYF.

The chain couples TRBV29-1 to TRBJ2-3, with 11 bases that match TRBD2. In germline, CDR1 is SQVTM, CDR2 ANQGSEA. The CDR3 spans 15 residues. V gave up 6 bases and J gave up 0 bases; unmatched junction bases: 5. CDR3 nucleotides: TGCAGCGTCGCAAGGACTAGCGGGAGCACAGATACGCAGTATTTT. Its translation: CSVARTSGSTDTQYF.

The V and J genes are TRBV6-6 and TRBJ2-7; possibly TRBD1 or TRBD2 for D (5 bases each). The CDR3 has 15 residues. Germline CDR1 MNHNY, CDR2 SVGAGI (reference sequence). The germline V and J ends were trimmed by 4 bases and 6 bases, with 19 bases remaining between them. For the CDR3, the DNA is TGTGCCAGCAGTTTCCTTTCAGGGAGTCATAGCGAGCAGTACTTC. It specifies CASSFLSGSHSEQYF.

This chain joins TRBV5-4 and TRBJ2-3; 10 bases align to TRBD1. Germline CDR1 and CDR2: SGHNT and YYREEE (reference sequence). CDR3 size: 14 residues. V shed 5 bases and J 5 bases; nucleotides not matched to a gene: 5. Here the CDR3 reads CASRGGQGRDTQYF. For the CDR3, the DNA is TGTGCCAGCAGAGGGGGACAGGGGCGAGATACGCAGTATTTT. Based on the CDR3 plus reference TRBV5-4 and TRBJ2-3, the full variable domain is ETGVTQSPTHLIKTRGQQVTLRCSSQSGHNTVSWYQQALGQGPQFIFQYYREEENGRGNFPPRFSGLQFPNYSSELNVNALELDDSALYLCASRGGQGRDTQYFGPGTRLTVL.

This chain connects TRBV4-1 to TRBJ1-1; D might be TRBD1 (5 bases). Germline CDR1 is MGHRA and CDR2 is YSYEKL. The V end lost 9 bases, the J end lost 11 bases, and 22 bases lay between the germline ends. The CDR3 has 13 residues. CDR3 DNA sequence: TGCGCCAGTGCTGTGGGGCCCTCGGGGGGGGCTTTCTTT. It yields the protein CASAVGPSGGAFF.

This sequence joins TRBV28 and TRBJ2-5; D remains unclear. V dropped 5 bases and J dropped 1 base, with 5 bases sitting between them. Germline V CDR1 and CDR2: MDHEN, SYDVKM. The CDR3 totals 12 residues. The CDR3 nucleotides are TGTGCCAGCAGTAAACTCCAAGAGACCCAGTACTTC. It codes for CASSKLQETQYF.

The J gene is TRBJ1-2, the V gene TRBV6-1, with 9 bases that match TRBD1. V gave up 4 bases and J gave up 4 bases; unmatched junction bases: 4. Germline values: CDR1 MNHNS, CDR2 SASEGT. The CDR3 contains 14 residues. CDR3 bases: TGTGCCAGCAGTGGAGACAGGGGGGCCTATGGCTACACCTTC. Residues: CASSGDRGAYGYTF.

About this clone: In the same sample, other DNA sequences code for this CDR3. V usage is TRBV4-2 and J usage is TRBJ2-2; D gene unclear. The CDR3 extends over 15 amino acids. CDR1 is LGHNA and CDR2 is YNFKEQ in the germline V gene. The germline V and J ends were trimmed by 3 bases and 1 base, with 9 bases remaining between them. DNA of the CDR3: TGTGCCAGCAGCCAGGCAGAACTGAACACCGGGGAGCTGTTTTTT. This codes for CASSQAELNTGELFF.

CDR3 DNA sequence: TGTGCCAGCAGCCAAGATACATTAAGGCGACAGCCCCAGCATTTT. Residues: CASSQDTLRRQPQHF. The chain carries TRBV4-2 and TRBJ1-5; no clear D gene. The length of the CDR3 is 15 residues. The V gene's germline CDR1 is LGHNA and CDR2 YNFKEQ. V was clipped by 0 bases and J by 7 bases, with 13 bases between them.

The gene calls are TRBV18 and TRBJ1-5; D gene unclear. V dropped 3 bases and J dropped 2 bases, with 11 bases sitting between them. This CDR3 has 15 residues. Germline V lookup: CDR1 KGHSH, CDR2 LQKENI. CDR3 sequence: CASSPTGRGNQPQHF. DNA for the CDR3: TGTGCCAGCTCACCCACGGGCAGAGGCAATCAGCCCCAGCATTTT. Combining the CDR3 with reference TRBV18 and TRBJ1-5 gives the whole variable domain NAGVMQNPRHLVRRRGQEARLRCSPMKGHSHVYWYRQLPEEGLKFMVYLQKENIIDESGMPKERFSAEFPKEGPSILRIQQVVRGDSAAYFCASSPTGRGNQPQHFGDGTRLSIL.

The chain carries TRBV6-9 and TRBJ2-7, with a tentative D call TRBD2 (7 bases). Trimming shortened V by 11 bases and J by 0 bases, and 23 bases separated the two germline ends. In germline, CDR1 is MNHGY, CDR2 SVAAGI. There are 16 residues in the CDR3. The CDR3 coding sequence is TGTGCCTCCAGAGTGGGGGGGCACCGGAGCTCCTACGAGCAGTACTTC. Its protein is CASRVGGHRSSYEQYF.

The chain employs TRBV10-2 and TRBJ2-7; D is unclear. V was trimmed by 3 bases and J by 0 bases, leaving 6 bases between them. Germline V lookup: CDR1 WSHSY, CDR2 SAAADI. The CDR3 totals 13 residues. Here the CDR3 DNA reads TGCGCCAGCAGTGATTGGAGCTCCTACGAGCAGTACTTC. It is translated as CASSDWSSYEQYF.

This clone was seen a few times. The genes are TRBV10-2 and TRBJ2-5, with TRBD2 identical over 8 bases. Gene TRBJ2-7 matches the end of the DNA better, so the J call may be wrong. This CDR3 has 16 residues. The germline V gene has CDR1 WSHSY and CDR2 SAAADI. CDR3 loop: CASSELVTSGSYEQYF. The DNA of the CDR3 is TGCGCCAGCAGTGAGCTTGTCACTAGCGGCTCCTACGAGCAGTACTTC.

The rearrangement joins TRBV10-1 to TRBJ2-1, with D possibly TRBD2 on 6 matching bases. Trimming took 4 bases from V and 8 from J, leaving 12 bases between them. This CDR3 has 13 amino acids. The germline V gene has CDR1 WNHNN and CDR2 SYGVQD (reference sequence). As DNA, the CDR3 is TGCGCCAGCAGTGGGAGGGAGTCCCATGAGCAGTTCTTC. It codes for CASSGRESHEQFF.

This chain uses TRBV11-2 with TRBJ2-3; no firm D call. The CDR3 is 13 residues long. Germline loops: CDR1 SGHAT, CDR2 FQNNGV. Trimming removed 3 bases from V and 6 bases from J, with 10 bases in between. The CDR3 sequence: CASSFKGKDTQYF. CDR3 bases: TGTGCCAGCAGCTTCAAGGGAAAGGATACGCAGTATTTT.

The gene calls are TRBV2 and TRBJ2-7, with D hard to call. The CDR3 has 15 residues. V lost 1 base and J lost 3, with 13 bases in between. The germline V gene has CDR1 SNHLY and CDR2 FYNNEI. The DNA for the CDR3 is TGTGCCAGCAGTGAAGGGGCCCTGAATTACTACGAGCAGTACTTC. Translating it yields CASSEGALNYYEQYF.

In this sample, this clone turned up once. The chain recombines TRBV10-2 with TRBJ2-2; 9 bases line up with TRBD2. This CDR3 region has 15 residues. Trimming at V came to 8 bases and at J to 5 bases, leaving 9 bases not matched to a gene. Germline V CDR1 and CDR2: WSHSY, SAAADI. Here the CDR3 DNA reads TGCGCCAGCCGCGTTAGCGGGGGAGGAACCGGGGAGCTGTTTTTT. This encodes CASRVSGGGTGELFF.

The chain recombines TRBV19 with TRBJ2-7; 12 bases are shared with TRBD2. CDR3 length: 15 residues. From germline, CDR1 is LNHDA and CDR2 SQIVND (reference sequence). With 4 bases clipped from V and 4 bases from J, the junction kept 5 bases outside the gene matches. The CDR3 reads CASSRLAGVYYEQYF. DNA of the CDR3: TGTGCCAGTAGTAGACTAGCGGGAGTGTATTACGAGCAGTACTTC.